Presented here are 21 T cell receptor beta chains from one specimen sequenced in a study of cytomegalovirus exposure and HLA in healthy donors. TCRdb's copy holds only in-frame clones and misses some; the assay was immunoSEQ multiplex PCR. The sample yields some 170,000 clones, about 83% seen once. Sample: PBMCs. These receptors were obtained from a woman aged 30 to 39 in good health and CMV-seronegative.

The CDR3 bases are TGTGCCACCAGCAGAGGCGGGAGATTCAATCAGCCCCAGCATTTT. It translates to CATSRGGRFNQPQHF. This chain links TRBV15 with TRBJ1-5; D gene ambiguous. Germline V gives CDR1 LNHNV, CDR2 YYDKDF (reference sequence). Deletions cut 1 base from V and 3 bases from J, with 10 bases between. This CDR3 contains 15 residues.

J is TRBJ1-1 and V is TRBV5-6; maybe TRBD1 (6 bases). Trimming cost V 4 bases and J 6 bases, with 16 bases left between them. CDR1 SGHDT and CDR2 YYEEEE come from the germline V gene. The CDR3 sequence is 14 residues long. The DNA for the CDR3 is TGTGCCAGCAGCCCGGACTTACAGGGTTCTGAAGCTTTCTTT. Encoded protein: CASSPDLQGSEAFF.

The CDR3 nucleotides are TGTGCCAGCTTGGGACACGGTGAGGAGCAGTACTTC. Protein: CASLGHGEEQYF. The chain uses TRBV2 and TRBJ2-7; D perhaps matches TRBD1 (6 bases). Trimming cost V 8 bases and J 7 bases, with 15 bases left between them. The CDR3 totals 12 residues. CDR1 is SNHLY, CDR2 FYNNEI, per germline. The variable domain in full, completed from reference TRBV2 and TRBJ2-7, reads EPEVTQTPSHQVTQMGQEVILRCVPISNHLYFYWYRQILGQKVEFLVSFYNNEISEKSEIFDDQFSVERPDGSNFTLKIRSTKLEDSAMYFCASLGHGEEQYFGPGTRLTVT.

The V call is TRBV2, the J call TRBJ2-5; TRBD2 agrees at 11 bases. Germline-derived CDR1 and CDR2 are SNHLY and FYNNEI. The CDR3 contains 13 residues. The junction had 1 base not matched to a gene; V was cut back by 7 bases and J by 3 bases. CDR3 loop: CASKLAGEETQYF. Written as DNA, the CDR3 is TGTGCCAGCAAACTAGCGGGGGAAGAGACCCAGTACTTC.

This clone showed up just once. The chain joins TRBV11-2 to TRBJ2-7; D perhaps matches TRBD1 (5 bases). The CDR3 is 16 residues long. V lost 5 bases and J lost 6, with 23 bases in between. Germline assignment: CDR1 SGHAT and CDR2 FQNNGV. CDR3 region: CASSVIRDPLAAEQYF. Here the CDR3 DNA reads TGTGCCAGCAGCGTAATCAGGGATCCCCTTGCCGCCGAGCAGTACTTC. Supplemented by reference TRBV11-2 and TRBJ2-7, the full variable domain reads EAGVAQSPRYKIIEKRQSVAFWCNPISGHATLYWYQQILGQGPKLLIQFQNNGVVDDSQLPKDRFSAERLKGVDSTLKIQPAKLEDSAVYLCASSVIRDPLAAEQYFGPGTRLTVT.

The genes are TRBV7-7 and TRBJ2-1, with unresolved D. The CDR3 runs to 16 residues. Per the germline V gene, CDR1 is SSHAT and CDR2 is FNYEAQ (reference sequence). The V and J ends lost 2 bases and 0 bases respectively, with 11 bases between them. Written as DNA, the CDR3 is TGTGCCAGCAGCTTAAAACAGTTAAGCTCCTACAATGAGCAGTTCTTC. This translates into CASSLKQLSSYNEQFF.

The gene calls are TRBV10-2 and TRBJ2-7; 7 nucleotides match TRBD1. Germline V gene lookup returns CDR1 WSHSY and CDR2 SAAADI. The CDR3 covers 15 residues. With 3 bases clipped from V and 0 bases from J, the junction kept 5 bases outside the gene matches. The chain's CDR3 is CASSEIWDSSYEQYF. CDR3 bases: TGCGCCAGCAGTGAAATATGGGACAGCTCCTACGAGCAGTACTTC.

J is TRBJ1-5 and V is TRBV5-1; 9 nucleotides match TRBD1. The V and J ends lost 4 bases and 0 bases, in that order; junction bases with no gene match: 2. CDR3 length: 15 residues. The germline CDR1 and CDR2 sequences are SGHRS and YFSETQ. The CDR3 sequence: CASSRTGDSNQPQHF. DNA for the CDR3: TGCGCCAGCAGCCGGACAGGGGATAGCAATCAGCCCCAGCATTTT.

The chain recombines TRBV30 with TRBJ2-1; TRBD2 matches 14 bases. The J segment lost 8 bases and the V segment lost 1 base, leaving 4 bases of the junction unmatched. The CDR3 is 15 amino acids. CDR1 is GTSNPN and CDR2 is SVGIG in the germline V gene (reference sequence). CDR3 coding DNA: TGTGCCTGGAGTGGACTAGCGGGGGGGCCCTATGAGCAGTTCTTC. Its protein is CAWSGLAGGPYEQFF.

This chain connects TRBV29-1 to TRBJ1-4, with D maybe TRBD1 (5 bases). V was shortened by 6 bases and J by 3 bases, with 14 bases between the two germline ends. Germline V gene lookup returns CDR1 SQVTM and CDR2 ANQGSEA. CDR3 length equals 14 residues. The CDR3 here is CSVHQGFSNEKLFF. The CDR3 DNA reads TGCAGCGTACACCAGGGTTTCTCTAATGAAAAACTGTTTTTT.

In regard to this clone: The junction departs from the called germline gene at one end, perhaps through a read error. This chain joins TRBV7-9 and TRBJ2-3; TRBD1 aligns across 7 bases. CDR3 size: 11 residues. Germline loops: CDR1 SEHNR, CDR2 FQNEAQ (reference sequence). CDR3 protein: CASSLDVDRPF. Here the CDR3 DNA reads TGTGCCAGCAGCTTAGATGTGGACAGGCCTTTT.

V and J are TRBV5-1 and TRBJ2-1; tentative D call: TRBD1 (5 bases). Trimming stripped 3 bases from V and 5 bases from J, with 15 bases between. The CDR3 consists of 15 residues. From germline, CDR1 is SGHRS and CDR2 YFSETQ. CDR3: CASSSQGITNNEQFF. CDR3 DNA sequence: TGCGCCAGCAGCTCTCAGGGTATAACTAACAATGAGCAGTTCTTC.

This chain joins TRBV20-1 and TRBJ2-7; D unresolved. The CDR3 totals 10 residues. Germline V gene data show CDR1 as DFQATT and CDR2 as SNEGSKA (reference sequence). V was trimmed by 5 bases and J by 1 base, leaving 3 bases between them. CDR3 region: CSAQSYEQYF. The CDR3 DNA reads TGCAGTGCTCAGTCCTACGAGCAGTACTTC.

The chain links TRBV18 to TRBJ1-6; D not certain. V was cut by 3 bases and J by 6 bases, with 15 bases left in between. The CDR3 has 16 amino acids. Germline CDR1 is KGHSH and CDR2 is LQKENI. This CDR3 reads CASSPESLGLNSPLHF. Here the CDR3 DNA reads TGTGCCAGCTCACCGGAGTCCCTCGGCCTTAATTCACCCCTCCACTTT.

The chain links TRBV21-1 to TRBJ2-2; TRBD2 is the table's D call and was not checked against the DNA. TRBV21-1 is given as a pseudogene. The CDR3 is 13 amino acids. The CDR3 DNA follows: TGTGCCAGCAGCGCGAACTTCACCGGGGAGCTGTTTTTT. As protein: CASSANFTGELFF.

The chain recombines TRBV6-1 with TRBJ2-3; tentatively, D is TRBD2 (5 bases). Trimming left V 8 bases short and J 2 bases short, with 11 bases between. The CDR3 spans 13 residues. CDR1 and CDR2 (germline): MNHNS, SASEGT. CDR3 residues: CASVLGNTDTQYF. As DNA, the CDR3 is TGTGCCAGCGTGCTCGGGAACACAGATACGCAGTATTTT.

This clone was observed a single time. The genes are TRBV4-3 and TRBJ1-1, with D maybe TRBD1 (6 bases). Germline V gene sequence: CDR1 LGHNA, CDR2 YSLEER. CDR3 length: 16 residues. Trimming shortened V by 0 bases and J by 3 bases, and 14 bases separated the two germline ends. For the CDR3, the DNA is TGCGCCAGCAGCCAAGAGGTGGCAGGGGCCTACACTGAAGCTTTCTTT. It codes for CASSQEVAGAYTEAFF.

V usage is TRBV30 and J usage is TRBJ2-7; 12 nucleotides align to TRBD1. The CDR3 covers 13 residues. V was pared by 2 bases and J by 9 bases, with 5 bases of the junction left unmatched. Per germline, CDR1 GTSNPN and CDR2 SVGIG (reference sequence). The CDR3 DNA sequence: TGTGCCTGGAGTCCCGGGACAGGGGGCGGGCAGTACTTC. Translation gives CAWSPGTGGGQYF.

V gene TRBV14 combines with J gene TRBJ2-5; possible D gene TRBD2, 6 bases. V lost 2 bases and J 6 bases, leaving 16 bases between the germline ends. CDR3 size: 15 residues. The germline gives CDR1 SGHDN, CDR2 FVKESK. Here the CDR3 reads CASSQTLSGWQTQYF. In DNA, the CDR3 is TGTGCCAGCAGCCAAACTCTTAGCGGTTGGCAGACCCAGTACTTC.

This clone occurred a few times. The chain couples TRBV19 to TRBJ2-7; TRBD1 matches at 12 bases. The CDR3 runs to 15 residues. V lost 6 bases and J lost 0; bases outside the gene matches: 3. Germline V gene lookup returns CDR1 LNHDA and CDR2 SQIVND (reference sequence). CDR3 amino acids: CASSSGQGASYEQYF. The CDR3, as DNA: TGTGCCAGTAGCTCGGGACAGGGGGCCTCCTACGAGCAGTACTTC.

This chain links TRBV19 with TRBJ1-1; 9 bases match TRBD1. CDR3 size: 14 residues. Germline lookup yields CDR1 LNHDA and CDR2 SQIVND (reference sequence). Trimming took 5 bases from V and 5 from J; bases not matched to a gene: 6. The CDR3 DNA is TGTGCCAGTAGTCTTGGGACAGGGAGAACTGAAGCTTTCTTT. Its protein is CASSLGTGRTEAFF. Full variable domain (remainder filled in from reference TRBV19 and TRBJ1-1): DGGITQSPKYLFRKEGQNVTLSCEQNLNHDAMYWYRQDPGQGLRLIYYSQIVNDFQKGDIAEGYSVSREKKESFPLTVTSAQKNPTAFYLCASSLGTGRTEAFFGQGTRLTVV.